The rows below give T cell receptor beta chains drawn from one sample of a study of regulatory T cells in long-lasting Graves disease. TCRdb processed the multiplex PCR reads anew with MiXCR; each CDR3 protein has one entry. This table has roughly 530,000 distinct CDR3 sequences, around 15% appearing once. The same sample was also studied in work on T cells in Graves' hyperthyroidism and ophthalmopathy.

The sequences come from peripheral blood mononuclear cells (PBMCs), collected at new diagnosis, from a patient treated with antithyroid drugs. All receptors come from a woman in her forties or fifties with Graves disease. The CDR3 runs from the conserved cysteine through the conserved F or W. D genes are given only for firm matches. The size field is filled for only some rows; it gives once, few, many or a size class.

d_gene,len,j_gene,v_gene,abundance,CDR3aa,CDR3nt
NA,14,TRBJ1-1,TRBV6-5,NA,CASSSSAKNTEAFF,TGTGCCAGCAGTTCCTCGGCTAAGAACACTGAAGCTTTCTTT
NA,13,TRBJ1-2,TRBV3-1,many,CASSQSSNYGYTF,TGTGCCAGCAGCCAAAGCAGCAACTATGGCTACACCTTC
NA,15,TRBJ2-7,TRBV20-1,NA,CSARSLGDPTYEQYF,TGCAGTGCTAGAAGCCTAGGGGACCCTACCTACGAGCAGTACTTC
NA,13,TRBJ1-1,TRBV7-9,NA,CASSAELNTEAFF,TGTGCCAGCAGCGCAGAACTGAACACTGAAGCTTTCTTT
NA,15,TRBJ1-2,TRBV20-1,many,CSAQQSTVANYGYTF,TGCAGTGCTCAACAATCCACGGTCGCTAACTATGGCTACACCTTC
NA,11,TRBJ2-5,TRBV15,NA,CATSRGETQYF,TGTGCCACCAGCAGAGGGGAGACCCAGTACTTC
NA,14,TRBJ1-3,TRBV20-1,few,CSAPDLSSGNTIYF,TGCAGTGCTCCCGACCTTAGCTCTGGAAACACCATATATTTT
NA,13,TRBJ1-2,TRBV12-3/TRBV12-4,many,CASTARRGYDYTF,TGTGCCAGCACTGCAAGAAGGGGTTATGACTACACCTTC
NA,14,TRBJ2-2,TRBV7-3,NA,CASSSPLKPGELFF,TGTGCCAGCAGCTCCCCTCTTAAGCCCGGGGAGCTGTTTTTT
NA,14,TRBJ1-1,TRBV7-2,few,CASKSRQLNTEAFF,TGTGCCAGCAAATCCCGGCAGCTGAACACTGAAGCTTTCTTT
NA,12,TRBJ2-7,TRBV6-2/TRBV6-3,NA,CASSEARRSLYF,TGTGCCAGCAGTGAAGCTAGGCGGTCTCTGTACTTC
TRBD1,14,TRBJ2-7,TRBV28,many,CASSAPWDRNEQYF,TGTGCCAGCAGTGCCCCTTGGGACAGAAACGAGCAGTACTTC
NA,14,TRBJ2-5,TRBV4-1,NA,CASSQGTATETQYF,TGCGCCAGCAGCCAAGGAACGGCGACCGAGACCCAGTACTTC
TRBD2,16,TRBJ2-3,TRBV7-2,NA,CASSPSLAGGLDTQYF,TGTGCCAGCAGCCCATCACTAGCGGGGGGTCTAGATACGCAGTATTTT
NA,15,TRBJ2-7,TRBV7-9,many,CASSLIRGFSNEQYF,TGTGCCAGCAGCTTAATTAGGGGTTTCTCCAACGAGCAGTACTTC
NA,13,TRBJ2-7,TRBV19,NA,CAVGRGWTYEQYF,TGTGCCGTCGGGAGAGGGTGGACCTACGAGCAGTACTTC
NA,15,TRBJ2-1,TRBV9,NA,CASSVEQGTYNEQFF,TGTGCCAGCAGCGTAGAACAGGGCACCTACAATGAGCAGTTCTTC
NA,15,TRBJ1-4,TRBV6-9,few,CASSYRGIANEKLFF,TGTGCCAGCAGTTACAGGGGAATTGCTAATGAAAAACTGTTTTTT
NA,15,TRBJ2-2,TRBV7-3,NA,CASSPGLASYGELFF,TGTGCCAGCAGCCCGGGTCTAGCATCTTACGGGGAGCTGTTTTTT
NA,12,TRBJ1-5,TRBV28,NA,CASNLAVQPQHF,TGTGCCAGCAATCTAGCGGTTCAGCCCCAGCATTTT
NA,14,TRBJ1-2,TRBV3-1,NA,CASSQDTRGNGYTF,TGTGCCAGCAGCCAAGATACGAGGGGCAATGGCTACACCTTC
NA,13,TRBJ1-2,TRBV14,NA,CASSQTRNYGYTF,TGTGCCAGCAGCCAGACACGTAACTATGGCTACACCTTC
NA,14,TRBJ2-3,TRBV29-1,NA,CSVGGGGSTDTQYF,TGCAGCGTGGGAGGGGGTGGTAGCACAGATACGCAGTATTTT
NA,15,TRBJ2-4,TRBV27,few,CASAGISRGINIQYF,TGTGCCAGCGCAGGGATTTCTCGGGGTATCAACATTCAGTACTTC
TRBD1,15,TRBJ2-3,TRBV10-3,many,CAISDRDRGTDTQYF,TGTGCCATCAGTGATAGGGACAGGGGTACAGATACGCAGTATTTT
TRBD1,13,TRBJ2-7,TRBV12-3/TRBV12-4,many,CASSDTGGREQYF,TGTGCCAGCAGTGACACAGGGGGTCGCGAGCAGTACTTC
NA,12,TRBJ1-5,TRBV7-2,NA,CASSLDAGTQHF,TGTGCCAGCAGCTTAGATGCAGGGACCCAGCATTTT
TRBD1,15,TRBJ1-3,TRBV11-2,many,CASSFSSGGGNTIYF,TGTGCCAGCAGCTTTTCTTCAGGGGGAGGAAACACCATATATTTT
NA,18,TRBJ2-7,TRBV6-1,few,CASSEFLPGTPNSYEQYF,TGTGCCAGCAGTGAATTCCTGCCCGGGACTCCAAACTCCTACGAGCAGTACTTC
NA,14,TRBJ1-5,TRBV11-2,NA,CASSWINSNQPQHF,TGTGCCAGCAGCTGGATAAACAGCAATCAGCCCCAGCATTTT
NA,14,TRBJ2-3,TRBV6-2/TRBV6-3,few,CASRSRAILDTQYF,TGTGCCAGCAGGAGCAGGGCGATTTTAGATACGCAGTATTTT
NA,17,TRBJ1-2,TRBV12-3/TRBV12-4,once,CASSLGGGTGNNYGYTF,TGTGCCAGCAGTTTAGGCGGGGGGACGGGTAATAACTATGGCTACACCTTC
NA,14,TRBJ2-3,TRBV5-5,many,CASSLALGADTQYF,TGTGCCAGCAGCTTGGCTTTGGGAGCAGATACGCAGTATTTT
NA,14,TRBJ1-2,TRBV29-1,NA,CSVEQGLGYYGYTF,TGCAGCGTTGAACAGGGTTTGGGGTATTATGGCTACACCTTC
NA,14,TRBJ1-4,TRBV2,many,CASSTRVPNEKLFF,TGTGCCAGCAGTACCAGGGTCCCTAATGAAAAACTGTTTTTT
TRBD2,17,TRBJ2-2,TRBV9,NA,CASSPLGLAGYTGELFF,TGTGCCAGCAGCCCACTGGGACTAGCGGGGTACACCGGGGAGCTGTTTTTT
NA,15,TRBJ2-1,TRBV2,many,CASSPGVFSYNEQFF,TGTGCCAGCAGTCCGGGGGTTTTCTCCTACAATGAGCAGTTCTTC
NA,15,TRBJ2-1,TRBV11-2,many,CASSSTTGRYNEQFF,TGTGCCAGCAGCTCCACGACAGGGAGGTACAATGAGCAGTTCTTC
NA,13,TRBJ2-4,TRBV7-9,NA,CASSLGTRDIQYF,TGTGCCAGCAGCTTAGGAACCCGCGACATTCAGTACTTC
TRBD1,16,TRBJ2-7,TRBV5-5,many,CASSSSPGQGWYEQYF,TGTGCCAGCAGCTCATCCCCGGGACAGGGGTGGTACGAGCAGTACTTC
NA,13,TRBJ2-7,TRBV6-5,NA,CASSFGLGYEQCF,TGTGCCAGCAGTTTCGGACTGGGGTACGAGCAGTGCTTC
NA,15,TRBJ2-1,TRBV11-2,few,CASSLGTQSYNEQFF,TGTGCCAGCAGCTTAGGGACACAATCCTACAATGAGCAGTTCTTC
TRBD1,16,TRBJ2-1,TRBV11-3,few,CASSFETGGFYNEQFF,TGTGCCAGCAGCTTTGAAACAGGGGGTTTCTACAATGAGCAGTTCTTC
NA,14,TRBJ1-6,TRBV7-6,NA,CASSVASANSPLHF,TGTGCCAGCAGTGTTGCCAGCGCAAATTCACCCCTCCACTTT
NA,13,TRBJ2-5,TRBV2,NA,CASSVWGKETQYF,TGTGCCAGCAGTGTTTGGGGGAAAGAGACCCAGTACTTC
NA,11,TRBJ2-3,TRBV29-1,many,CSVGQLDTQYF,TGCAGCGTTGGTCAGCTAGATACGCAGTATTTT
NA,13,TRBJ1-1,TRBV27,NA,CASSFRSRTEAFF,TGTGCCAGCAGTTTCCGGTCGCGCACTGAAGCTTTCTTT
NA,11,TRBJ1-6,TRBV2,NA,CASSDGGSLHF,TGTGCCAGCAGTGACGGGGGGTCCCTCCACTTT
TRBD1,14,TRBJ1-5,TRBV2,many,CASNLQGAGQPQHF,TGTGCCAGCAACTTACAGGGGGCAGGACAGCCCCAGCATTTT
NA,15,TRBJ1-2,TRBV2,many,CASNKRDISTYGYTF,TGTGCCAGCAACAAAAGGGATATCAGTACCTATGGCTACACCTTC
TRBD2,16,TRBJ2-1,TRBV25-1,few,CASRSSGATSYNEQFF,TGTGCCAGCAGATCTAGCGGGGCGACCTCCTACAATGAGCAGTTCTTC
NA,13,TRBJ2-1,TRBV6-1,NA,CASRKGFDNEQFF,TGTGCCAGCAGGAAGGGCTTTGACAATGAGCAGTTCTTC
NA,15,TRBJ1-6,TRBV3-1,many,CASSQGELYNSPLHF,TGTGCCAGCAGCCAAGGGGAACTCTATAATTCACCCCTCCACTTT
TRBD2,17,TRBJ2-2,TRBV2,many,CARGSSRLAGGTGELFF,TGTGCCAGGGGATCGTCGCGACTAGCGGGGGGCACCGGGGAGCTGTTTTTT